The clone carrying this T cell receptor beta chain was observed a single time. Antigen specificity is unknown. V dropped 5 bases and J dropped 8; count of bases not matched to a gene: 6. The CDR3 loop spans 14 amino acids. Germline V gene lookup returns CDR1 SGHKS and CDR2 YYEKEE (reference sequence). The donors, healthy adults who were HIV-negative, had experienced no recent acute infections or vaccinations. Sequencing was performed with immunoSEQ multiplex PCR; in TCRdb, only in-frame clones are kept and a portion is missing. The data show some 630,000 clones, about two thirds seen once. This entry comes from a study of shared clonotypes between healthy human individuals. Findings and caveats of the study: Lower generation probabilities were found for non-shared clonotypes than for those shared by all four donors.

This TCR came from a woman in her twenties or thirties in good health. The sequenced material came from memory CD4+ T cells sorted from blood. Documented subset: CD45RA-negative fraction. The chain links TRBV5-5 to TRBJ1-4; 10 bases fit TRBD1. DNA for the CDR3: TGTGCCAGCAGTCGAGACAGGGGGCGCGAAAAACTGTTTTTT. As protein: CASSRDRGREKLFF. The variable domain in full, with the rest retrieved from reference TRBV5-5 and TRBJ1-4, is DAGVTQSPTHLIKTRGQQVTLRCSPISGHKSVSWYQQVLGQGPQFIFQYYEKEERGRGNFPDRFSARQFPNYSSELNVNALLLGDSALYLCASSRDRGREKLFFGSGTQLSVL.